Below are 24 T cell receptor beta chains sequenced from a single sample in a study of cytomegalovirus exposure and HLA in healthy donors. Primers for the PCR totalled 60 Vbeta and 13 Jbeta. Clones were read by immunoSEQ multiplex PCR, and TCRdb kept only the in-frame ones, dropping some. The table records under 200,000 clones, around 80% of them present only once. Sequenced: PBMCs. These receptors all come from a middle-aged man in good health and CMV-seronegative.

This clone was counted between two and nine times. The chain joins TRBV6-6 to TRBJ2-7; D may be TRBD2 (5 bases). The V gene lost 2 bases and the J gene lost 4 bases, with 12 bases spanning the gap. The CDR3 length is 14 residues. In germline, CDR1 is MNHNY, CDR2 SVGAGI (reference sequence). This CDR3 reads CASSYLASLYEQYF. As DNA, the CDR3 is TGTGCCAGCAGTTACCTGGCTAGCCTGTACGAGCAGTACTTC.

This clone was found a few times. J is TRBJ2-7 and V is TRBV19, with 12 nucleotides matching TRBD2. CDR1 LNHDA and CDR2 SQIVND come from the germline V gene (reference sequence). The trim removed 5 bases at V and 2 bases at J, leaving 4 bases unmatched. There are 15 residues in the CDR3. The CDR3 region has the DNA TGTGCCAGTAGTGTTGGACTAGCGGGGACCTACGAGCAGTACTTC. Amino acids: CASSVGLAGTYEQYF.

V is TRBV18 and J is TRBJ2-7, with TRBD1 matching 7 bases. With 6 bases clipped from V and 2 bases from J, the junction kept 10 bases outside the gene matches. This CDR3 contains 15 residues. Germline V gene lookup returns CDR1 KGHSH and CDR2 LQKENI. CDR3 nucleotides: TGTGCCAGCTCCCTGCACAGGGGCCCCACCTACGAGCAGTACTTC. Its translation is CASSLHRGPTYEQYF. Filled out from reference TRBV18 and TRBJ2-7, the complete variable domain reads NAGVMQNPRHLVRRRGQEARLRCSPMKGHSHVYWYRQLPEEGLKFMVYLQKENIIDESGMPKERFSAEFPKEGPSILRIQQVVRGDSAAYFCASSLHRGPTYEQYFGPGTRLTVT.

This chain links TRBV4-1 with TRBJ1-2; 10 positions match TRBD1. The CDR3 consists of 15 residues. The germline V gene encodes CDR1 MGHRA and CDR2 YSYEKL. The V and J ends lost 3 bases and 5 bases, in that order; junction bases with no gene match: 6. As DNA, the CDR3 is TGCGCCAGCAGCCACCCCGGGACAGGGGTTTATGGCTACACCTTC. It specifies CASSHPGTGVYGYTF.

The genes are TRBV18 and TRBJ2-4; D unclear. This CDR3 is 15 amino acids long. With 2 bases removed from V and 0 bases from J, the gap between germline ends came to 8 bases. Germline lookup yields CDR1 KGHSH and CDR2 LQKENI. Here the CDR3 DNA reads TGTGCCAGCTCACCAATCACAATAGCCAAAAACATTCAGTACTTC. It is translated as CASSPITIAKNIQYF.

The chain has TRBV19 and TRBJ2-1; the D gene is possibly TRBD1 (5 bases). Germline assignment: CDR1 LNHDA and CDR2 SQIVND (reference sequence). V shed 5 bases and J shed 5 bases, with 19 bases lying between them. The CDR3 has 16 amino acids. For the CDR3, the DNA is TGTGCCAGTAGTCTCTTCCGGACAATTCGCAACAATGAGCAGTTCTTC. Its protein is CASSLFRTIRNNEQFF.

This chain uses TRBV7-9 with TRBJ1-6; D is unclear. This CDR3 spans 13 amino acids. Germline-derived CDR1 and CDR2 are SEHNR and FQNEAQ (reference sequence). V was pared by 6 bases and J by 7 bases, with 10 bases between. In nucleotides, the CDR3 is TGTGCCAGCAGGTTAAACAGAAATTCACCCCTCCACTTT. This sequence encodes CASRLNRNSPLHF.

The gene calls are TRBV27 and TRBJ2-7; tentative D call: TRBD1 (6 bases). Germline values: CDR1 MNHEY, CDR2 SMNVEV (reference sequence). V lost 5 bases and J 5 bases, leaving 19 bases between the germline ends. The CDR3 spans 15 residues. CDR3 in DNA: TGTGCCAGCAGTCTATACTACCGGCCAGGGGACGAGCAGTACTTC. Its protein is CASSLYYRPGDEQYF.

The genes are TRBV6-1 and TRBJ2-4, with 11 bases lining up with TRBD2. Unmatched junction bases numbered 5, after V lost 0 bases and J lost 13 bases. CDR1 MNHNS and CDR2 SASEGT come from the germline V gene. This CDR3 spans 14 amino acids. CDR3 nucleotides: TGTGCCAGCAGTGAAGCCTTAGCGGGAGGGCAGCAGTACTTC. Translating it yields CASSEALAGGQQYF.

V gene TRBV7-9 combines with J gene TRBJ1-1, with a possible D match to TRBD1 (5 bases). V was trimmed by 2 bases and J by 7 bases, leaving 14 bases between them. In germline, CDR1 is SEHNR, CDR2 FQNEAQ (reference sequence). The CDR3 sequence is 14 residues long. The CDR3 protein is CASSLFAGSHEAFF. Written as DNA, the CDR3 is TGTGCCAGCAGCTTATTTGCAGGGTCGCATGAAGCTTTCTTT.

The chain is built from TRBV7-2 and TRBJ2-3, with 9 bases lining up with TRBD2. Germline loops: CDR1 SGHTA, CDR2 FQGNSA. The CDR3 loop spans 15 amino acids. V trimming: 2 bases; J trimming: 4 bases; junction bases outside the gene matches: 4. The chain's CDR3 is CASSLRRGGPDTQYF. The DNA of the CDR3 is TGTGCCAGCAGCTTACGGCGGGGGGGACCAGATACGCAGTATTTT.

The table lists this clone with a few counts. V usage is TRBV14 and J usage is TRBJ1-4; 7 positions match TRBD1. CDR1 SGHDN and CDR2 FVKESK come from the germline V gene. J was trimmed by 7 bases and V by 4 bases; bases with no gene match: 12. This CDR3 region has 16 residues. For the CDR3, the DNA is TGTGCCAGCAGCCTTCTACAGGGGCTGGGGCCTGAAAAACTGTTTTTT. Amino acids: CASSLLQGLGPEKLFF.

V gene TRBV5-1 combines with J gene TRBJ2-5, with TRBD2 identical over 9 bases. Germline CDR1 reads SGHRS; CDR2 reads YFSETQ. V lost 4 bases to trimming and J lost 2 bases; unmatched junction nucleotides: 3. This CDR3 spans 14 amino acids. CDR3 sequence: CASSRTSDQETQYF. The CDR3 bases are TGCGCCAGCAGCAGGACTAGCGATCAAGAGACCCAGTACTTC.

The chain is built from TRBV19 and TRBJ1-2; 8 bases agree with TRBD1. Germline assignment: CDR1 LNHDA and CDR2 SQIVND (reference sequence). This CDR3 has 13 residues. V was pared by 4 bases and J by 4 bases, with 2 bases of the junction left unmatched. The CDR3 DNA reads TGTGCCAGTAGTACAGGGACAGGCTATGGCTACACCTTC. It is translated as CASSTGTGYGYTF.

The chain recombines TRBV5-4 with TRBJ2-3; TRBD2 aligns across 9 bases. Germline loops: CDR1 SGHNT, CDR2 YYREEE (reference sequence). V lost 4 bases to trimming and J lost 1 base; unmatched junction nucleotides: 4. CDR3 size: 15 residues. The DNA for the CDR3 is TGTGCCAGCAGCCTACGACTAGCGGGCACAGATACGCAGTATTTT. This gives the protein CASSLRLAGTDTQYF. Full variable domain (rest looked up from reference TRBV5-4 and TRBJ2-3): ETGVTQSPTHLIKTRGQQVTLRCSSQSGHNTVSWYQQALGQGPQFIFQYYREEENGRGNFPPRFSGLQFPNYSSELNVNALELDDSALYLCASSLRLAGTDTQYFGPGTRLTVL.

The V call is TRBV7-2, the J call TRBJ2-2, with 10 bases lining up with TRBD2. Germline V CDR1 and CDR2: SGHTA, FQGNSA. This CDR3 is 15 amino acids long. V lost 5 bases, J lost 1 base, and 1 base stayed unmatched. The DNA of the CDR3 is TGTGCCAGCAGCCGACTAGCGGGGAACACCGGGGAGCTGTTTTTT. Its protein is CASSRLAGNTGELFF.

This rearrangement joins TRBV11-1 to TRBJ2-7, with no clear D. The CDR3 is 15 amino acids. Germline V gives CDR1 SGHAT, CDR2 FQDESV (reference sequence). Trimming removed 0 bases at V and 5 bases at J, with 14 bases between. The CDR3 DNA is TGTGCCAGCAGCTTAGCTCCGCCTACCTCGCACGAGCAGTACTTC. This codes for CASSLAPPTSHEQYF.

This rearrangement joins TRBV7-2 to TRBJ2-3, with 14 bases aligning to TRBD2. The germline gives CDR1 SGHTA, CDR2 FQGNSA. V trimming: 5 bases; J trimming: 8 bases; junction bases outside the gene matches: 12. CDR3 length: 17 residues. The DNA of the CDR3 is TGTGCCAGCAGCCCGGTCGGACTAGCGGGGGGTCAGGGTACGCAGTATTTT. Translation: CASSPVGLAGGQGTQYF. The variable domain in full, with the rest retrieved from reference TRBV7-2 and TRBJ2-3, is GAGVSQSPSNKVTEKGKDVELRCDPISGHTALYWYRQSLGQGLEFLIYFQGNSAPDKSGLPSDRFSAERTGGSVSTLTIQRTQQEDSAVYLCASSPVGLAGGQGTQYFGPGTRLTVL.

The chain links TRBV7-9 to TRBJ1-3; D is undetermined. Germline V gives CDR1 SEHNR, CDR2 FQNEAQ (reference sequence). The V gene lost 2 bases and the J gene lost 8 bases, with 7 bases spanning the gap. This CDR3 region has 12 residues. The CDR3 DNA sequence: TGTGCCAGCAGCTTAATCACGGACACCATATATTTT. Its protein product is CASSLITDTIYF.

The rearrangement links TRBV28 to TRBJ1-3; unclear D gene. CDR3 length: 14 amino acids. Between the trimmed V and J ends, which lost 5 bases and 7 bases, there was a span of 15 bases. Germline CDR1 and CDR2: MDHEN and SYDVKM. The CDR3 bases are TGTGCCAGCAGTCCCCCGGCGCGGTGGAACACCATATATTTT. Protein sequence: CASSPPARWNTIYF.

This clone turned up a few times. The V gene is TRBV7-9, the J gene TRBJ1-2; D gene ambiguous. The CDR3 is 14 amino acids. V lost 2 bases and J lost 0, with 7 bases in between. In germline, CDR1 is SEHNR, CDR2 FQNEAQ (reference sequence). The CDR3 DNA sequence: TGTGCCAGCAGCTTAACTGCCGCTAACTATGGCTACACCTTC. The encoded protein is CASSLTAANYGYTF. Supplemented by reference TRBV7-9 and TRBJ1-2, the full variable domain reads DTGVSQNPRHKITKRGQNVTFRCDPISEHNRLYWYRQTLGQGPEFLTYFQNEAQLEKSRLLSDRFSAERPKGSFSTLEIQRTEQGDSAMYLCASSLTAANYGYTFGSGTRLTVV.

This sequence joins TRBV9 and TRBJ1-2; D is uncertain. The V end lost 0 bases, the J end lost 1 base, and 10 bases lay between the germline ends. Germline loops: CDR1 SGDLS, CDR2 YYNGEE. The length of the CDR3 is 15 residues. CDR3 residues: CASSVGPGDNYGYTF. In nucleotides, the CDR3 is TGTGCCAGCAGCGTAGGGCCGGGAGATAACTATGGCTACACCTTC.

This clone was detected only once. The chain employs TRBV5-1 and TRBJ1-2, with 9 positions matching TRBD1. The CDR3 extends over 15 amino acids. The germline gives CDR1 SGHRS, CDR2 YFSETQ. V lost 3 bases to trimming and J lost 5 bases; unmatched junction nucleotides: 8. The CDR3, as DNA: TGCGCCAGCAGCTATATGGACAGGGGCCCTTATGGCTACACCTTC. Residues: CASSYMDRGPYGYTF.

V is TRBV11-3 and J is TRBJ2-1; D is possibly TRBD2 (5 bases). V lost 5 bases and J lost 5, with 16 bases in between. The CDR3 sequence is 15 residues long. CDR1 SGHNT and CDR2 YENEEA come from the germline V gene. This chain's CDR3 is CASSPRRGSNNEQFF. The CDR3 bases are TGTGCCAGCAGCCCCCGGCGAGGGTCAAACAATGAGCAGTTCTTC. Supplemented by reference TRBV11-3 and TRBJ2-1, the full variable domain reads EAGVVQSPRYKIIEKKQPVAFWCNPISGHNTLYWYLQNLGQGPELLIRYENEEAVDDSQLPKDRFSAERLKGVDSTLKIQPAELGDSAVYLCASSPRRGSNNEQFFGPGTRLTVL.